One sample yielded the 12 T cell receptor beta chains listed below, sequenced in a study of T cells expressing NK-cell markers. Reanalyzing the 5' RACE reads, TCRdb keeps one entry per CDR3 protein, without DNA. This sample's table has a few hundred thousand distinct CDR3 sequences. Sequencing used blood T cells: a sorted CD56 or NKG2C T cell subset, CD4+ or CD8+ T cells, or bulk PBMC T cells (not recorded which). All receptors come from a man aged 18-70 years in good health.

The chain combines TRBV15 with TRBJ1-2. The length of the CDR3 is 12 residues. Germline V CDR1 and CDR2: LNHNV, YYDKDF (reference sequence). The CDR3 sequence: CATSRDSYGYTF. The full variable domain, in which reference TRBV15 and TRBJ1-2 provide the parts outside the CDR3, is DAMVIQNPRYQVTQFGKPVTLSCSQTLNHNVMYWYQQKSSQAPKLLFHYYDKDFNNEADTPDNFQSRRPNTSFCFLDIRSPGLGDTAMYLCATSRDSYGYTFGSGTRLTVV.

The genes are TRBV28 and TRBJ1-2. CDR3 length: 14 amino acids. Germline CDR1 reads MDHEN; CDR2 reads SYDVKM. The CDR3 loop is CASKDGGSNYGYTF.

The gene calls are TRBV20-1 and TRBJ2-5; as DNA is missing, the TRBD1 call by TCRdb cannot be tested. The CDR3 runs 16 residues. Germline CDR1 and CDR2: DFQATT and SNEGSKA (reference sequence). CDR3 sequence: CSARDAPGRWKETQYF.

This sequence joins TRBV28 and TRBJ1-5; the D call of TRBD1 rests on TCRdb alone, since no DNA is present to check it. Germline V gene sequence: CDR1 MDHEN, CDR2 SYDVKM. The CDR3 is 17 amino acids. CDR3 sequence reads: CASSRLGDGDSNQPQHF.

The chain is built from TRBV6-5 and TRBJ1-1; without DNA, the TCRdb call of TRBD1 cannot be checked. The length of the CDR3 is 15 residues. The germline CDR1 and CDR2 sequences are MNHEY and SVGAGI. The CDR3 sequence is CASSYSSGGLSEAFF.

The chain recombines TRBV12-3 or TRBV12-4 with TRBJ1-5. This CDR3 has 14 amino acids. The CDR3 is CASSQGGSGLAQHF.

V is TRBV12-3 or TRBV12-4 and J is TRBJ2-3; TCRdb calls TRBD2, which cannot be checked without DNA. This CDR3 is 19 amino acids long. The CDR3: CASSSTSGGGFGWRDTQYF.

This chain connects TRBV4-2 to TRBJ2-7; lacking DNA, the TRBD1 call made by TCRdb goes unchecked. The germline V gene encodes CDR1 LGHNA and CDR2 YNFKEQ. The CDR3 is 16 amino acids. The CDR3 sequence: CASSQDYQGPFYEQYF.

The chain links TRBV14 to TRBJ1-2; lacking DNA, the TRBD1 call made by TCRdb goes unchecked. The CDR3 length is 15 residues. Per germline, CDR1 SGHDN and CDR2 FVKESK. The CDR3: CASSQDRDRGRGYTF.

The CDR3: CASSSRPGQGFEQYF. The chain combines TRBV6-2 or TRBV6-3 with TRBJ2-7; TCRdb returns TRBD1, unconfirmable since there is no DNA. The CDR3 loop spans 15 amino acids. CDR1 MNHEY and CDR2 SVGEGT come from the germline V gene.

This chain connects TRBV12-3 or TRBV12-4 to TRBJ2-5; checking the TCRdb D call of TRBD2 is not possible without DNA. The CDR3 runs to 14 residues. This chain's CDR3 is CATSRAGPQETQYF.

The chain is built from TRBV7-9 and TRBJ1-5; the TCRdb D gene call, TRBD1, has no DNA to confirm it. Germline CDR1 is SEHNR and CDR2 is FQNEAQ (reference sequence). The CDR3 has 17 residues. The CDR3 sequence is CASSLGTGDYRNQPQHF.